Listed here are 25 T cell receptor beta chains from one sample, sequenced in a study of blood T cells in healthy people across ages. Together with a sample-barcoded 5' primer, a J-beta primer mix was included in a second PCR lasting 7 to 11 cycles. Each CDR3 protein is one row after TCRdb ran MiXCR on the 5' RACE reads. The repertoire consists of some 790,000 distinct CDR3 sequences, with 29% occurring once and the leading ten covering 15% to 20%. Sequencing was carried out using blood. All receptors derive from a woman aged 80 or older in good health.

This clonotype appeared a few times. The chain recombines TRBV7-2 with TRBJ2-7; TRBD2 agrees at 11 bases. Looked up from germline, CDR1 is SGHTA and CDR2 is FQGNSA. The CDR3 contains 19 residues. J was trimmed by 12 bases and V by 4 bases; bases with no gene match: 26. In DNA, the CDR3 is TGTGCCAGCAGCTCCGGCAGTGTGGCGCTAGCGGGGGGACCTACAAAAGGGTACTTC. Protein product: CASSSGSVALAGGPTKGYF.

Concerning this clonotype itself: A much larger clone differs by one base, so this may be a read error. The chain joins TRBV11-2 to TRBJ2-7; tentatively, D is TRBD2 (6 bases). The CDR3 sequence is 14 residues long. Looked up from germline, CDR1 is SGHAT and CDR2 is FQNNGV. V lost 4 bases and J 3 bases, leaving 13 bases between the germline ends. For the CDR3, the DNA is TGTGCCAGCAGCTCACTGGGAGGTTGCTACGAGCAGTACTTC. Encoded protein: CASSSLGGCYEQYF.

V gene TRBV7-8 combines with J gene TRBJ2-6; possibly TRBD1 for D (6 bases). The V end was cut by 6 bases, the J end by 4 bases, with 10 bases between. CDR1 is SGHVS and CDR2 is FQNEAQ in the germline V gene. The CDR3 consists of 14 residues. The CDR3 DNA follows: TGTGCCAGCAGATGGGGGCGCGGGGCCAACGTCCTGACTTTC. This codes for CASRWGRGANVLTF.

This clonotype was recorded at least ten times. The CDR3 sequence: CASRTGTNYGYTF. The CDR3 DNA reads as TGTGCCAGCAGGACCGGGACTAACTATGGCTACACCTTC. The J gene is TRBJ1-2, the V gene TRBV6-1; D is ambiguous. The V gene lost 6 bases and the J gene lost 0 bases, with 8 bases spanning the gap. The CDR3 extends over 13 amino acids. CDR1 and CDR2 (germline): MNHNS, SASEGT.

This clonotype was detected a few times. The CDR3 DNA follows: TGTGCCAGCAGCGCCGGGGGGGGACAGGGAAATGAAAAACTGTTTTTT. It is translated as CASSAGGGQGNEKLFF. V and J are TRBV9 and TRBJ1-4, with 9 bases fitting TRBD1. The germline gives CDR1 SGDLS, CDR2 YYNGEE. There are 16 residues in the CDR3. V was pared by 3 bases and J by 5 bases, with 8 bases of the junction left unmatched. Drawing the rest from reference TRBV9 and TRBJ1-4, the complete variable domain is DSGVTQTPKHLITATGQRVTLRCSPRSGDLSVYWYQQSLDQGLQFLIQYYNGEERAKGNILERFSAQQFPDLHSELNLSSLELGDSALYFCASSAGGGQGNEKLFFGSGTQLSVL.

In this sample, this clonotype turned up many times. The chain links TRBV5-1 to TRBJ1-1; D possibly corresponds to TRBD1 (6 bases). The CDR3 has 15 amino acids. Trimming cost V 4 bases and J 1 base, with 14 bases left between them. Germline V gene sequence: CDR1 SGHRS, CDR2 YFSETQ. CDR3 nucleotides: TGCGCCAGCAGCCTAGACGGACAGTGGAACACTGAAGCTTTCTTT. This gives the protein CASSLDGQWNTEAFF.

On this clonotype itself: A much more abundant neighbour one base away suggests this may be a read error. The rearrangement uses TRBV12-3 or TRBV12-4 and TRBJ1-5, with 7 positions matching TRBD1. The junction had 10 bases not matched to a gene; V was cut back by 7 bases and J by 4 bases. The CDR3 runs to 15 residues. CDR3 in amino acids: CASMDRKKGNQPQHF. The CDR3 region has the DNA TGTGCCAGCATGGACAGGAAAAAGGGGAATCAGCCCCAGCATTTT.

As for this clonotype: Because it lacks the conserved phenylalanine or tryptophan at the end, this CDR3 is likely a read error. The gene calls are TRBV7-9 and TRBJ1-2, with TRBD1 matching over 7 bases. The germline V gene encodes CDR1 SEHNR and CDR2 FQNEAQ (reference sequence). V shed 0 bases, J shed 4 bases, and the junction held 8 bases outside the gene matches. The CDR3 has 16 amino acids. The CDR3 DNA follows: TGTGCCAGCAGCTTAGCGACGGGAGACAGGGCCTATGGCTACACCATC. Translated, it gives CASSLATGDRAYGYTI.

This clonotype showed up many times. CDR3 sequence reads: CASSDRSQGSTSTDTQYF. The CDR3 nucleotides are TGTGCCAGCAGTGACCGGTCCCAAGGGAGCACTAGCACAGATACGCAGTATTTT. V gene TRBV6-2 or TRBV6-3 combines with J gene TRBJ2-3; perhaps TRBD2 as D (5 bases). Looked up from germline, CDR1 is MNHEY and CDR2 is SVGEGT. Trimming stripped 5 bases from V and 0 bases from J, with 21 bases between. The CDR3 is made up of 18 amino acids.

The rearrangement joins TRBV7-2 to TRBJ2-4; TRBD1 agrees at 9 bases. The DNA end is a closer match to TRBJ2-7, so the J assignment may be wrong. This CDR3 is 16 amino acids long. CDR1 is SGHTA, CDR2 FQGNSA, per germline. Here the CDR3 reads CASSFGKGTGTVEQYF. CDR3 in DNA: TGTGCCAGCAGCTTTGGTAAAGGGACAGGGACGGTCGAGCAGTACTTC.

This clonotype was recorded many times. The chain joins TRBV12-3 or TRBV12-4 to TRBJ2-5, with D possibly matching TRBD1 (6 bases). This CDR3 spans 11 amino acids. Trimming removed 5 bases at V and 7 bases at J, with 8 bases between. CDR3 amino acids: CASSIRGTQYF. DNA for the CDR3: TGTGCCAGCAGTATCAGGGGGACCCAGTACTTC.

The CDR3 sequence: CASSPQGQGNTGELFF. In nucleotides, the CDR3 is TGTGCCAGCAGTCCCCAAGGCCAGGGGAACACCGGGGAGCTGTTTTTT. The chain combines TRBV27 with TRBJ2-2, with D perhaps TRBD1 (5 bases). The CDR3 contains 16 residues. Per germline, CDR1 MNHEY and CDR2 SMNVEV (reference sequence). V was shortened by 5 bases and J by 1 base, with 14 bases between the two germline ends.

This clonotype was counted once. This clone may be a read error of a much larger clone one base away. J is TRBJ2-7 and V is TRBV18; no reliable D call. The CDR3 spans 14 residues. Germline-derived CDR1 and CDR2 are KGHSH and LQKENI. This CDR3 reads CASSGSTGSYERYF. Written as DNA, the CDR3 is TGTGCCAGCTCAGGGTCAACCGGCTCCTACGAGCGGTACTTC.

J is TRBJ1-5 and V is TRBV30; a weak D match, TRBD1 (6 bases). The V gene's germline CDR1 is GTSNPN and CDR2 SVGIG (reference sequence). V lost 4 bases to trimming and J lost 4 bases, with 11 bases between them. The CDR3 is made up of 13 amino acids. For the CDR3, the DNA is TGTGCCTGGAATACGGGGGCAAATCAGCCCCAGCATTTT. It specifies CAWNTGANQPQHF.

The chain employs TRBV2 and TRBJ2-1; 12 bases map to TRBD2. The CDR3 is 14 residues long. V trimming: 6 bases; J trimming: 9 bases; junction bases outside the gene matches: 6. The germline CDR1 and CDR2 sequences are SNHLY and FYNNEI. CDR3 region: CASRKLAGGREQFF. The CDR3 DNA is TGTGCCAGCAGGAAACTAGCGGGGGGCCGTGAGCAGTTCTTC.

Notes on this clonotype: Just one base apart from a much larger clone, this may be a read error. J is TRBJ2-3 and V is TRBV12-3 or TRBV12-4; TRBD2 might be the D (7 bases). The germline V and J ends were trimmed by 6 bases and 3 bases, with 16 bases remaining between them. The CDR3 length is 15 residues. The CDR3 DNA sequence: TGTGCCAGCAGATGGACTAGAGGGGGTACAGATACGCAGTATTTT. Translating it yields CASRWTRGGTDTQYF.

The sample holds many counts of this clonotype. The rearrangement joins TRBV5-1 to TRBJ2-1; maybe TRBD1 (5 bases). V lost 0 bases, J lost 10 bases, and 11 bases lay in between. This CDR3 is 13 amino acids long. Germline V gene lookup returns CDR1 SGHRS and CDR2 YFSETQ. The chain's CDR3 is CASSLDRPNEQFF. CDR3 DNA sequence: TGCGCCAGCAGCTTGGACAGGCCCAACGAGCAGTTCTTC.

This clonotype was detected a few times. A read error may explain this, as a much larger clone is one base away. The chain carries TRBV6-2 or TRBV6-3 and TRBJ2-7, with D tentatively TRBD1 (6 bases). CDR1 and CDR2 (germline): MNHEY, SVGEGT. V was cut by 11 bases and J by 1 base, with 18 bases left in between. This CDR3 spans 14 amino acids. The chain's CDR3 is CACTLSRGSYEQYF. CDR3 coding DNA: TGTGCCTGCACGCTGAGCAGGGGATCCTACGAGCAGTACTTC.

This clonotype was counted a few times. The chain joins TRBV3-1 to TRBJ1-2, with 8 bases aligning to TRBD1. CDR1 LGHDT and CDR2 YNNKEL come from the germline V gene (reference sequence). With V trimmed by 0 bases and J by 1 base, 7 bases remained unmatched. The CDR3 totals 17 residues. The CDR3: CASSQETRTGHNYGYTF. CDR3 nucleotides: TGTGCCAGCAGCCAAGAAACTAGGACAGGGCATAACTATGGCTACACCTTC.

The CDR3 here is CASRKDGGYGYTF. The CDR3 nucleotides are TGTGCCAGCAGGAAGGACGGCGGCTATGGCTACACCTTC. The V and J genes are TRBV12-3 or TRBV12-4 and TRBJ1-2; D unclear. V was trimmed by 6 bases and J by 4 bases, leaving 12 bases between them. The CDR3 loop spans 13 amino acids.

This clonotype came up many times. This rearrangement joins TRBV12-3 or TRBV12-4 to TRBJ2-1, with 8 bases matching TRBD1. Unmatched junction bases numbered 11, after V lost 6 bases and J lost 10 bases. This CDR3 contains 14 residues. The CDR3 is CASRWTGSTLEQFF. Here the CDR3 DNA reads TGTGCCAGCAGGTGGACAGGGTCGACCCTCGAGCAGTTCTTC.

The V call is TRBV5-8, the J call TRBJ1-4; D uncertain. The CDR3 has 16 residues. The germline gives CDR1 SGHTS, CDR2 YDEGEE. V dropped 4 bases and J dropped 0 bases, with 13 bases sitting between them. This CDR3 reads CASSPGRISTNEKLFF. The CDR3 region has the DNA TGTGCCAGCAGCCCAGGACGGATCTCAACTAATGAAAAACTGTTTTTT.

This clonotype was picked up many times. The chain couples TRBV5-1 to TRBJ1-2; no clear D gene. This CDR3 spans 14 amino acids. The germline V gene has CDR1 SGHRS and CDR2 YFSETQ. Trimming took off 1 base at V and 6 bases at J, with 13 bases between the two ends. CDR3 loop: CASSLQSAVDGYTF. The CDR3 bases are TGCGCCAGCAGCTTGCAGTCAGCAGTGGATGGCTACACCTTC.

This clonotype was observed a handful of times. Since a much larger clone is just one base distant, this may be a read error. This chain links TRBV7-2 with TRBJ2-5, with 7 bases identical to TRBD1. The CDR3 runs to 14 residues. Germline V gene data show CDR1 as SGHTA and CDR2 as FQGNSA. V was clipped by 6 bases and J by 11 bases; unmatched bases: 15. CDR3 sequence reads: CASRSNTGDNEQYF. In DNA form, the CDR3 reads TGTGCCAGCAGGTCAAATACAGGGGACAATGAGCAGTACTTC.

The chain carries TRBV7-2 and TRBJ2-3; 13 positions match TRBD2. With V trimmed by 7 bases and J by 7 bases, 8 bases remained unmatched. Germline lookup yields CDR1 SGHTA and CDR2 FQGNSA. The CDR3 has 15 residues. CDR3 protein: CASMGLAGRTHTQYF. CDR3 DNA: TGTGCCAGCATGGGACTAGCGGGGCGCACGCATACGCAGTATTTT.